This record covers a single TCR beta chain. The data are from a study of T cell changes during pregnancy in multiple sclerosis. After removal of 0 bases from V and 8 bases from J, the junction contained 5 bases not matched to a gene. Germline V gene lookup returns CDR1 SGHRS and CDR2 YFSETQ. CDR3 length equals 15 residues. TCRdb keeps only in-frame clones here, not all; method: immunoSEQ multiplex PCR. The profile shows over 35,000 clones, 75% to 95% of them singletons. This clonotype was obtained from a female donor with multiple sclerosis, enrolled in a pregnancy study. Sequences were derived from CD4+ T cells from peripheral blood mononuclear cells, sampled in the third trimester of pregnancy. The chain employs TRBV5-1 and TRBJ1-2, with 12 nucleotides matching TRBD1. The CDR3 region has the DNA TGCGCCAGCAGCTTGGAGGGACAGGGGGCCAAAGGCTACACCTTC. Translating it yields CASSLEGQGAKGYTF.